The entry below gives a single T cell receptor beta chain sequence along with its context. Antigen specificity is unknown. Every donor gave 9 to 10 milliliters of peripheral blood. This record belongs to a study of blood T cells in healthy people across ages. With 2 bases clipped from V and 7 bases from J, the junction kept 3 bases outside the gene matches. The CDR3 is made up of 15 amino acids. Study results and limitations: Fewer expanded clones and more diversity marked long-lived versus aged donors.

PCR was performed a second time for roughly 6 to 12 cycles using a sample-barcoded 5' primer and a J-beta primer mix. MiXCR was run by TCRdb on the 5' RACE reads, yielding one entry per CDR3 protein. Here the sample spans about 640,000 distinct CDR3 sequences, about 28% being singletons. The sample taken for sequencing was blood. The chain is built from TRBV12-3 or TRBV12-4 and TRBJ1-6; 9 positions match TRBD1. The receptor's source is a woman of 80 years or more in good health. Here the CDR3 reads CASSLSGTGNSPLHF. The CDR3 DNA follows: TGTGCCAGCAGTTTAAGTGGGACAGGGAATTCACCCCTCCACTTT.